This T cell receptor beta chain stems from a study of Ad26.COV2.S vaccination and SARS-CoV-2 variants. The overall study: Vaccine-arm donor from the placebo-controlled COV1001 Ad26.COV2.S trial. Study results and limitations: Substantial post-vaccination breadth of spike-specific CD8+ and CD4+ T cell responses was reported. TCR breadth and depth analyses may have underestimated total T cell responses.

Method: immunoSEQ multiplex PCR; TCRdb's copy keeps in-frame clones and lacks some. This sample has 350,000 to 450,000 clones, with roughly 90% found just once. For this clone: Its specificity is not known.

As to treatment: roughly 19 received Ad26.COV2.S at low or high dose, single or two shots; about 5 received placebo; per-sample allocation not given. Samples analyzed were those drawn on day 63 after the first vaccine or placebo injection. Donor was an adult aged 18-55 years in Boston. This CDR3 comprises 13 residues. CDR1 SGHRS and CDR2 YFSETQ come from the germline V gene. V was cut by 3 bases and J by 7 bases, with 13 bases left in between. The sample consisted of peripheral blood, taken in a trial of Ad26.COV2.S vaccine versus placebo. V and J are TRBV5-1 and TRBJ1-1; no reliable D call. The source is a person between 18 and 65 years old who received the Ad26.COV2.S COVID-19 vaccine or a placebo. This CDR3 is CASSSRGGLEAFF. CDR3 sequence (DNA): TGCGCCAGCAGCTCGCGGGGAGGACTTGAAGCTTTCTTT.